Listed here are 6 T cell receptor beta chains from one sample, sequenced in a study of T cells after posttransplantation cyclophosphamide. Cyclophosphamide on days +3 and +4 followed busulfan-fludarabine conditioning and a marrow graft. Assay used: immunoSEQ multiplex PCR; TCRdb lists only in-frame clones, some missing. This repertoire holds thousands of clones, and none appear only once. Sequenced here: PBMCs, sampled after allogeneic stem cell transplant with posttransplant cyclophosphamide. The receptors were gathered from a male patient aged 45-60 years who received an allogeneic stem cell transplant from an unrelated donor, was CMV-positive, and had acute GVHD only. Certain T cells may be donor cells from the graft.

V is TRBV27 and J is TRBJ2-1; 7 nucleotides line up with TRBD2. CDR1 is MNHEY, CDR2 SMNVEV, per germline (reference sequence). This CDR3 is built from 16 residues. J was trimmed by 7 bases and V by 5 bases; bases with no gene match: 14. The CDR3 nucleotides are TGTGCCAGCAGTCCCCTTGTGGGAGGGCCGGGGAATGAGCAGTTCTTC. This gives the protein CASSPLVGGPGNEQFF.

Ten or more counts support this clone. This CDR3 is CASSPGTSNLNEQFF. The CDR3 DNA reads TGTGCCAGCAGCCCAGGGACTAGCAATTTAAATGAGCAGTTCTTC. The chain carries TRBV7-9 and TRBJ2-1; 9 positions match TRBD2. The germline V gene has CDR1 SEHNR and CDR2 FQNEAQ (reference sequence). Germline trimming cut 5 bases from V and 7 bases from J; bases unmatched to any gene: 9. CDR3 size: 15 residues.

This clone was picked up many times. CDR3 amino acids: CAWSAVERKNTEAFF. The CDR3 nucleotides read TGTGCCTGGAGTGCTGTTGAGCGGAAGAACACTGAAGCTTTCTTT. The V gene is TRBV30, the J gene TRBJ1-1, with D unresolved. V lost 1 base and J 1 base, leaving 13 bases between the germline ends. Germline values: CDR1 GTSNPN, CDR2 SVGIG (reference sequence). The CDR3 contains 15 residues.

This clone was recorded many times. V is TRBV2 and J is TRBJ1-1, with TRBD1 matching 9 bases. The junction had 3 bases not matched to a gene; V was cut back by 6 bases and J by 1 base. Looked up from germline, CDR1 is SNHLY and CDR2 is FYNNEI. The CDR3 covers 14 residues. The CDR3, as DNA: TGTGCCAGCAGGGACAGGGGTTCGAACACTGAAGCTTTCTTT. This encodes CASRDRGSNTEAFF.

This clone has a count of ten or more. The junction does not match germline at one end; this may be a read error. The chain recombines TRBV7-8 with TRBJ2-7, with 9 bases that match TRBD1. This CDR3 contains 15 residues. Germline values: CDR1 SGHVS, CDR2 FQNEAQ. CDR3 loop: CASSLGRDRAYEQCF. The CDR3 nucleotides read TGTGCCAGCAGCTTAGGGCGGGACAGGGCGTACGAGCAGTGCTTC.

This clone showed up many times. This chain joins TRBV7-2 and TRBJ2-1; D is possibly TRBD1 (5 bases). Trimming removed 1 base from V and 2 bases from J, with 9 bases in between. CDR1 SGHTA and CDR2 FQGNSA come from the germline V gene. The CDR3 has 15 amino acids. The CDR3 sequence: CASSLEVGAYNEQFF. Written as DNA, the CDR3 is TGTGCCAGCAGCTTAGAAGTAGGGGCCTACAATGAGCAGTTCTTC. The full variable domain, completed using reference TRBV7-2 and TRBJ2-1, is GAGVSQSPSNKVTEKGKDVELRCDPISGHTALYWYRQSLGQGLEFLIYFQGNSAPDKSGLPSDRFSAERTGGSVSTLTIQRTQQEDSAVYLCASSLEVGAYNEQFFGPGTRLTVL.